This T cell receptor beta chain derives from a study of blood T cell repertoires in COVID-19. The wider study: Samples came from the United States, Italy and Spain, spanning acute and convalescent COVID-19. Sources were T cells, B-cell-depleted T cells, or PBMCs; the material itself was cDNA or gDNA.

The CDR3 is 15 amino acids. V lost 8 bases and J lost 0, with 16 bases in between. Germline V lookup: CDR1 MNHEY, CDR2 SVGAGI. Original data processing: Reference gene primer amplification gave estimated nucleated cell counts. The data were produced by immunoSEQ multiplex PCR, yet TCRdb's version contains in-frame clones alone and is incomplete. V, J and clone size are those of that table, while D and trimming were read from the DNA. The sample records approximately 190,000 clones, around 86% being singletons. The sequence came from a woman in her 40s with acute or convalescent COVID-19. This chain uses TRBV6-5 with TRBJ1-2; D unclear. Sequencing was done on a sample of peripheral blood. CDR3 amino acids: CASSSQKFANYGYTF. Written as DNA, the CDR3 is TGTGCCAGCTCCTCACAGAAATTCGCTAACTATGGCTACACCTTC.